These 25 T cell receptor beta chains were all obtained from the same sample, sequenced in a study of glioma-infiltrating T cells after dendritic cell vaccination. Some clones are missing from TCRdb's copy, which holds only in-frame ones; the method was immunoSEQ multiplex PCR. The sample shows about 73,000 clones, around 79% of them seen only once. Source: blood, taken before dendritic cell vaccination. The source is a human donor with glioblastoma.

The chain uses TRBV7-9 and TRBJ1-3; no clear D gene. V lost 4 bases, J lost 2 bases, and 15 bases lay in between. Germline loops: CDR1 SEHNR, CDR2 FQNEAQ (reference sequence). This CDR3 is built from 16 residues. As DNA, the CDR3 is TGTGCCAGCAGCTCCCAGGCCACTTTGGCTGGAAACACCATATATTTT. As protein: CASSSQATLAGNTIYF.

Of note for this clone: Other DNA sequences in the same sample also yield this CDR3. The chain uses TRBV5-1 and TRBJ1-5; D is possibly TRBD1 (5 bases). The CDR3 is 14 amino acids. The germline V gene encodes CDR1 SGHRS and CDR2 YFSETQ. Between the trimmed V and J ends, which lost 4 bases and 2 bases, there was a span of 10 bases. The CDR3 is CASSPDSGNQPQHF. The CDR3 DNA reads as TGCGCCAGCAGCCCCGACAGCGGCAATCAGCCCCAGCATTTT.

The CDR3 region is CASSSTGIAGELFF. The CDR3 DNA sequence: TGTGCCAGCAGCAGTACAGGCATAGCCGGGGAGCTGTTTTTT. V usage is TRBV7-6 and J usage is TRBJ2-2; possible D gene TRBD1, 5 bases. The CDR3 length is 14 residues. Trimming took 5 bases from V and 6 from J, leaving 13 bases between them. The V gene's germline CDR1 is SGHVS and CDR2 FNYEAQ.

The gene calls are TRBV9 and TRBJ2-5; D may be TRBD2 (5 bases). Germline CDR1 and CDR2: SGDLS and YYNGEE. This CDR3 has 14 amino acids. V was trimmed by 3 bases and J by 3 bases, leaving 12 bases between them. The CDR3 spells CASSATGNEETQYF. The CDR3 nucleotides read TGTGCCAGCAGCGCAACCGGGAATGAAGAGACCCAGTACTTC.

This clone occurred a few times. This chain joins TRBV6-6 and TRBJ2-1, with 11 bases that match TRBD2. The CDR3 extends over 15 amino acids. CDR1 is MNHNY, CDR2 SVGAGI, per germline (reference sequence). With V trimmed by 5 bases and J by 8 bases, 8 bases remained unmatched. CDR3 bases: TGTGCCAGCAGTGATACTAGCGGGAGAATCGATGAGCAGTTCTTC. It yields the protein CASSDTSGRIDEQFF.

The chain carries TRBV2 and TRBJ1-1; D not resolved. Germline CDR1 and CDR2: SNHLY and FYNNEI. Trimming cost V 7 bases and J 0 bases, with 3 bases left between them. This CDR3 has 11 amino acids. CDR3 amino acids: CASTLNTEAFF. The CDR3 DNA reads TGTGCCAGCACCTTGAACACTGAAGCTTTCTTT.

CDR3 in DNA: TGTGCCAGCAGCATAAAACAGGGGGCAGGTTACGAGCAGTACTTC. Translated: CASSIKQGAGYEQYF. The rearrangement uses TRBV7-7 and TRBJ2-7, with 9 bases identical to TRBD1. The CDR3 sequence is 15 residues long. V lost 5 bases to trimming and J lost 4 bases; unmatched junction nucleotides: 9. CDR1 SSHAT and CDR2 FNYEAQ come from the germline V gene (reference sequence). The complete variable domain, with remaining parts taken from reference TRBV7-7 and TRBJ2-7, reads GAGVSQSPRYKVTKRGQDVTLRCDPISSHATLYWYQQALGQGPEFLTYFNYEAQPDKSGLPSDRFSAERPEGSISTLTIQRTEQRDSAMYRCASSIKQGAGYEQYFGPGTRLTVT.

This clone was seen only a few times. V gene TRBV6-1 combines with J gene TRBJ1-4; 9 nucleotides line up with TRBD1. V lost 6 bases, J lost 8 bases, and 7 bases stayed unmatched. The CDR3 length is 14 residues. CDR1 and CDR2 (germline): MNHNS, SASEGT. The CDR3 is CASRQQGAPEKLFF. Written as DNA, the CDR3 is TGTGCCAGCAGGCAACAGGGGGCGCCCGAAAAACTGTTTTTT.

The chain employs TRBV5-1 and TRBJ2-1, with 9 bases lining up with TRBD2. After removal of 4 bases from V and 8 bases from J, the junction contained 13 bases not matched to a gene. The germline V gene encodes CDR1 SGHRS and CDR2 YFSETQ. The CDR3 is made up of 16 amino acids. The CDR3: CASSRLWLAGSDEQFF. CDR3 coding DNA: TGCGCCAGCAGCCGATTGTGGCTAGCGGGATCGGATGAGCAGTTCTTC.

The chain couples TRBV10-3 to TRBJ2-1; perhaps TRBD1 as D (6 bases). From germline, CDR1 is ENHRY and CDR2 SYGVKD. The V and J ends lost 4 bases and 10 bases respectively, with 8 bases between them. The CDR3 totals 11 residues. The CDR3 reads CAISADREQFF. CDR3 coding DNA: TGTGCCATCAGTGCCGACAGGGAGCAGTTCTTC.

This clone came up once. This chain links TRBV19 with TRBJ2-3, with 11 nucleotides matching TRBD1. V lost 6 bases, J lost 4 bases, and 6 bases stayed unmatched. The CDR3 runs 15 residues. Germline-derived CDR1 and CDR2 are LNHDA and SQIVND (reference sequence). The CDR3 bases are TGTGCCAGTAGGTCTCAGGGACAGGGGGCAGATACGCAGTATTTT. Residues: CASRSQGQGADTQYF.

The chain carries TRBV9 and TRBJ2-3; perhaps TRBD2 as D (5 bases). The CDR3 covers 12 residues. From germline, CDR1 is SGDLS and CDR2 YYNGEE. V was pared by 1 base and J by 6 bases, with 6 bases between. This CDR3 is CASSVTGDTQYF. Written as DNA, the CDR3 is TGTGCCAGCAGCGTAACGGGGGATACGCAGTATTTT. The variable domain in full, with the rest retrieved from reference TRBV9 and TRBJ2-3, is DSGVTQTPKHLITATGQRVTLRCSPRSGDLSVYWYQQSLDQGLQFLIQYYNGEERAKGNILERFSAQQFPDLHSELNLSSLELGDSALYFCASSVTGDTQYFGPGTRLTVL.

This chain connects TRBV10-3 to TRBJ2-3, with 12 positions matching TRBD2. Germline values: CDR1 ENHRY, CDR2 SYGVKD. This CDR3 comprises 15 residues. The V and J ends lost 6 bases and 4 bases, in that order; junction bases with no gene match: 5. CDR3: CAIRGLAGGSDTQYF. The CDR3 region has the DNA TGTGCCATCAGGGGACTAGCGGGTGGCTCAGATACGCAGTATTTT.

The rearrangement links TRBV19 to TRBJ1-1; D is unresolved. The CDR3 sequence is 14 residues long. Germline CDR1 reads LNHDA; CDR2 reads SQIVND (reference sequence). V was shortened by 3 bases and J by 7 bases, with 15 bases between the two germline ends. CDR3 in DNA: TGTGCCAGTAGTATGGGTCGTGGGCCGCGTGAAGCTTTCTTT. It yields the protein CASSMGRGPREAFF.

J is TRBJ1-1 and V is TRBV5-1, with D tentatively TRBD1 (5 bases). Trimming took off 0 bases at V and 3 bases at J, with 9 bases between the two ends. The CDR3 runs 14 residues. Germline V lookup: CDR1 SGHRS, CDR2 YFSETQ. Here the CDR3 DNA reads TGCGCCAGCAGCTTGGACAGGCTATACACTGAAGCTTTCTTT. Its protein is CASSLDRLYTEAFF.

The J gene is TRBJ2-1, the V gene TRBV9; TRBD1 aligns across 8 bases. CDR1 is SGDLS and CDR2 is YYNGEE in the germline V gene. V lost 4 bases and J lost 12; bases outside the gene matches: 15. The CDR3 runs 15 residues. The CDR3 DNA follows: TGTGCCAGCAGCCAAAGGGACAGGCCCAATCAAAGGCAGTTCTTC. This encodes CASSQRDRPNQRQFF.

The CDR3 here is CASSLIGTSVTEAFF. CDR3 sequence (DNA): TGTGCCAGCAGCCTGATAGGGACTTCGGTCACTGAAGCTTTCTTT. V and J are TRBV5-4 and TRBJ1-1; TRBD1 is a possible D gene (5 bases). Per germline, CDR1 SGHNT and CDR2 YYREEE (reference sequence). The CDR3 runs to 15 residues. Trimming shortened V by 4 bases and J by 4 bases, and 17 bases separated the two germline ends.

This clone has a handful of counts. The rearrangement links TRBV28 to TRBJ2-1; TRBD2 aligns across 11 bases. The CDR3 length is 16 residues. Germline V gene sequence: CDR1 MDHEN, CDR2 SYDVKM. J was trimmed by 8 bases and V by 5 bases; bases with no gene match: 11. The CDR3 spells CASSRPLAGGLHEQFF. The DNA for the CDR3 is TGTGCCAGCAGTAGACCCCTAGCGGGAGGTCTCCATGAGCAGTTCTTC.

The chain carries TRBV10-3 and TRBJ2-7; 8 nucleotides align to TRBD2. The CDR3 totals 12 residues. The J segment lost 3 bases and the V segment lost 10 bases, leaving 5 bases of the junction unmatched. Germline V lookup: CDR1 ENHRY, CDR2 SYGVKD. The CDR3 region has the DNA TGTGCCACGGGGGGGAGCCGCTACGAGCAGTACTTC. Encoded protein: CATGGSRYEQYF.

The chain employs TRBV5-5 and TRBJ1-2; D not resolved. V lost 0 bases and J lost 0, with 12 bases in between. The germline V gene has CDR1 SGHKS and CDR2 YYEKEE (reference sequence). The CDR3 runs 16 residues. CDR3 amino acids: CASSLGPAITNYGYTF. The CDR3 DNA is TGTGCCAGCAGCTTGGGTCCCGCGATTACTAACTATGGCTACACCTTC.

V gene TRBV19 combines with J gene TRBJ1-5, with a tentative D call TRBD1 (6 bases). The length of the CDR3 is 15 residues. Per germline, CDR1 LNHDA and CDR2 SQIVND (reference sequence). V was shortened by 10 bases and J by 3 bases, with 19 bases between the two germline ends. CDR3 sequence: CATRVTGFSNQPQHF. In DNA, the CDR3 is TGTGCCACCCGGGTGACAGGCTTTTCCAATCAGCCCCAGCATTTT.

This clone came up once. The chain couples TRBV19 to TRBJ1-2; the D gene is possibly TRBD1 (5 bases). V was trimmed by 5 bases and J by 4 bases, leaving 14 bases between them. This CDR3 comprises 14 residues. From germline, CDR1 is LNHDA and CDR2 SQIVND (reference sequence). The chain's CDR3 is CASSRAAGGYGYTF. CDR3 nucleotides: TGTGCCAGTAGTCGGGCGGCGGGGGGCTATGGCTACACCTTC. Full variable domain (rest looked up from reference TRBV19 and TRBJ1-2): DGGITQSPKYLFRKEGQNVTLSCEQNLNHDAMYWYRQDPGQGLRLIYYSQIVNDFQKGDIAEGYSVSREKKESFPLTVTSAQKNPTAFYLCASSRAAGGYGYTFGSGTRLTVV.

J is TRBJ1-2 and V is TRBV14; 8 bases align to TRBD1. Germline CDR1 and CDR2: SGHDN and FVKESK. V shed 0 bases and J 8 bases; nucleotides not matched to a gene: 5. The CDR3 has 14 residues. The chain's CDR3 is CASSQDDRGWGYTF. Written as DNA, the CDR3 is TGTGCCAGCAGCCAAGATGACAGGGGATGGGGCTACACCTTC. Looking up the rest from reference TRBV14 and TRBJ1-2 gives the full variable domain: EAGVTQFPSHSVIEKGQTVTLRCDPISGHDNLYWYRRVMGKEIKFLLHFVKESKQDESGMPNNRFLAERTGGTYSTLKVQPAELEDSGVYFCASSQDDRGWGYTFGSGTRLTVV.

The chain joins TRBV18 to TRBJ2-2; unclear D gene. The germline V gene encodes CDR1 KGHSH and CDR2 LQKENI. This CDR3 is 18 amino acids long. Trimming removed 1 base at V and 2 bases at J, with 17 bases between. CDR3 nucleotide sequence: TGTGCCAGCTCACCACTCGCTCGAGGTTACCGCAACACCGGGGAGCTGTTTTTT. This translates into CASSPLARGYRNTGELFF.

V is TRBV6-1 and J is TRBJ2-5, with 11 bases fitting TRBD2. CDR3 size: 15 residues. The V and J ends lost 4 bases and 2 bases, in that order; junction bases with no gene match: 3. Germline CDR1 and CDR2: MNHNS and SASEGT. Written as DNA, the CDR3 is TGTGCCAGCAGTGGAACTAGCGGGGGACAAGAGACCCAGTACTTC. Amino acid sequence: CASSGTSGGQETQYF.